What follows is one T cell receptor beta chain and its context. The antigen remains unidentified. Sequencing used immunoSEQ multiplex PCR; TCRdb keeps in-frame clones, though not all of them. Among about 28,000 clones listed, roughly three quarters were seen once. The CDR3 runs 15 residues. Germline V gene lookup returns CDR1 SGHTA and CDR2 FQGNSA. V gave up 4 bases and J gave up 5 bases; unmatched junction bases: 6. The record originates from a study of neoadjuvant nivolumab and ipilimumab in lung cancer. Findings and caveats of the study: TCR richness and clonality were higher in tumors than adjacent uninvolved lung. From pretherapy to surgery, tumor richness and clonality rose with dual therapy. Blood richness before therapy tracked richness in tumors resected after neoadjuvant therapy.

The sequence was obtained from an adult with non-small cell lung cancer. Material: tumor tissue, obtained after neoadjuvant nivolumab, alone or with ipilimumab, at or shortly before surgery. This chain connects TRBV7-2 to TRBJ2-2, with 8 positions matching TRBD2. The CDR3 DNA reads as TGTGCCAGCAGCTCATTTAGCGGGACGACCGGGGAGCTGTTTTTT. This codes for CASSSFSGTTGELFF.